This paragraph covers one TCR beta chain sequence. The sample belongs to a study of identical twins. The CDR3 loop spans 17 amino acids. CDR1 and CDR2 (germline): KGHSH, LQKENI. J gave up 1 base and V 8 bases, and 11 bases lay outside the gene matches. From the 5' RACE reads, TCRdb called clonotypes with MiXCR, one entry per CDR3 protein. The sample records around 250,000 distinct CDR3 sequences, about 13% being singletons. The same data also went into a second study, on yellow fever vaccine responses in identical twins.

This rearrangement joins TRBV18 to TRBJ2-7, with 13 positions matching TRBD2. This sequence originates from a woman between 18 and 29 years old in good health. The sample consisted of memory (CD45RO+) T cells sorted from blood. The CDR3: CASTGSGTSGTSYEQYF. CDR3 in DNA: TGTGCCAGCACCGGTTCCGGGACTAGCGGGACTTCCTACGAGCAGTACTTC.